A single sample gave rise to the 29 T cell receptor beta chains below, sequenced in a study of T cells after posttransplantation cyclophosphamide. Repertoires were generated with immunoSEQ multiplex PCR, while TCRdb's copy carries only in-frame clones and drops some. Of some 47,000 clones listed, roughly 84% are singletons. Sequenced sample: PBMCs. These receptors were obtained from a man aged 25-40 years with a blood cancer, CMV-positive, and with a related stem cell donor.

CDR3 in DNA: TGTGCCAGCAGTTTGAGGGAATACGAAAAACTGTTTTTT. Translation: CASSLREYEKLFF. This sequence joins TRBV27 and TRBJ1-4; D not certain. Germline V gene lookup returns CDR1 MNHEY and CDR2 SMNVEV (reference sequence). The length of the CDR3 is 13 residues. V was clipped by 3 bases and J by 8 bases, with 10 bases between them.

The gene calls are TRBV7-8 and TRBJ2-3; 8 bases align to TRBD1. CDR1 and CDR2 (germline): SGHVS, FQNEAQ. The V gene end was trimmed by 5 bases and the J gene end by 0 bases; junction bases not matched to a gene: 7. CDR3 length: 16 residues. The CDR3 sequence: CASSRPTGASTDTQYF. CDR3 nucleotide sequence: TGTGCCAGCAGCCGCCCGACAGGGGCGAGCACAGATACGCAGTATTTT.

The chain is built from TRBV9 and TRBJ2-7, with TRBD2 as a possible D gene (8 bases). Germline V lookup: CDR1 SGDLS, CDR2 YYNGEE. The ends were cut back, 3 bases at V and 4 bases at J, with 17 bases in the middle. The CDR3 is 15 amino acids. The CDR3 DNA follows: TGTGCCAGCAGCGCGGGAGGGGACAGTCTTTACGAGCAGTACTTC. This gives the protein CASSAGGDSLYEQYF.

This rearrangement joins TRBV11-3 to TRBJ2-5; 12 positions match TRBD2. The last part of the DNA fits TRBJ2-7 better; the J call may be wrong. The CDR3 is 14 amino acids. Germline V gene data show CDR1 as SGHNT and CDR2 as YENEEA. CDR3: CASSEGLAGHEQYF. The CDR3 nucleotides are TGTGCCAGCAGCGAGGGACTAGCGGGCCACGAGCAGTACTTC.

The rearrangement joins TRBV30 to TRBJ1-4; TRBD1 matches 9 bases. This CDR3 spans 15 amino acids. The J segment lost 0 bases and the V segment lost 5 bases, leaving 4 bases of the junction unmatched. Germline CDR1 and CDR2: GTSNPN and SVGIG (reference sequence). CDR3: CAWGTGPATNEKLFF. The CDR3 bases are TGTGCCTGGGGGACAGGGCCCGCAACTAATGAAAAACTGTTTTTT.

CDR3 sequence: CASTHPGGNTNTGELFF. DNA for the CDR3: TGTGCCAGCACCCACCCCGGCGGGAATACGAACACCGGGGAGCTGTTTTTT. This chain connects TRBV5-4 to TRBJ2-2; maybe TRBD2 (6 bases). Germline V gene sequence: CDR1 SGHNT, CDR2 YYREEE (reference sequence). The CDR3 length is 17 residues. V lost 6 bases and J 0 bases, leaving 18 bases between the germline ends. The full variable domain, with the rest looked up from reference TRBV5-4 and TRBJ2-2, is ETGVTQSPTHLIKTRGQQVTLRCSSQSGHNTVSWYQQALGQGPQFIFQYYREEENGRGNFPPRFSGLQFPNYSSELNVNALELDDSALYLCASTHPGGNTNTGELFFGEGSRLTVL.

This rearrangement joins TRBV7-3 to TRBJ2-5, with 8 bases matching TRBD2. V shed 1 base and J 2 bases; nucleotides not matched to a gene: 3. This CDR3 comprises 15 residues. Germline-derived CDR1 and CDR2 are SGHTA and FQGTGA. Here the CDR3 DNA reads TGTGCCAGCAGCTTAAGCGGGACTAGTCAAGAGACCCAGTACTTC. Translated: CASSLSGTSQETQYF.

The chain employs TRBV5-5 and TRBJ1-3; no definite D call. V was shortened by 5 bases and J by 1 base, with 10 bases between the two germline ends. The CDR3 runs to 14 residues. Germline V CDR1 and CDR2: SGHKS, YYEKEE (reference sequence). The CDR3, as DNA: TGTGCCAGCAGAAACGCCAGGTCTGGAAACACCATATATTTT. This codes for CASRNARSGNTIYF.

This rearrangement joins TRBV2 to TRBJ2-5; 11 nucleotides line up with TRBD2. The V gene's germline CDR1 is SNHLY and CDR2 FYNNEI. This CDR3 spans 18 amino acids. V was clipped by 2 bases and J by 3 bases; unmatched bases: 11. DNA for the CDR3: TGTGCCAGCAGTGAACCGCTAGCGGGAGGCCATCTAAAAGAGACCCAGTACTTC. This codes for CASSEPLAGGHLKETQYF.

This clone showed up just once. The chain recombines TRBV6-4 with TRBJ2-3; 10 bases line up with TRBD2. Germline lookup yields CDR1 MRHNA and CDR2 SNTAGT. There are 16 residues in the CDR3. V trimming: 0 bases; J trimming: 6 bases; junction bases outside the gene matches: 6. This chain's CDR3 is CASSDSYSGRYDTQYF. In DNA form, the CDR3 reads TGTGCCAGCAGTGACTCTTATAGCGGGAGGTACGATACGCAGTATTTT.

This clone was observed a few times. The chain joins TRBV7-9 to TRBJ2-7; TRBD2 matches 8 bases. Germline V CDR1 and CDR2: SEHNR, FQNEAQ (reference sequence). This CDR3 is built from 15 residues. With 8 bases clipped from V and 2 bases from J, the junction kept 11 bases outside the gene matches. The DNA for the CDR3 is TGTGCCAGCCGGGGGCGGACTAGCACCCCCTACGAGCAGTACTTC. Protein sequence: CASRGRTSTPYEQYF.

This chain links TRBV14 with TRBJ2-1, with D unresolved. The CDR3 sequence is 15 residues long. From germline, CDR1 is SGHDN and CDR2 FVKESK. V was pared by 0 bases and J by 5 bases, with 11 bases between. The CDR3 DNA reads as TGTGCCAGCAGCCAAGACGTATACACCAACAATGAGCAGTTCTTC. It translates to CASSQDVYTNNEQFF. The full variable domain, completed using reference TRBV14 and TRBJ2-1, is EAGVTQFPSHSVIEKGQTVTLRCDPISGHDNLYWYRRVMGKEIKFLLHFVKESKQDESGMPNNRFLAERTGGTYSTLKVQPAELEDSGVYFCASSQDVYTNNEQFFGPGTRLTVL.

The rearrangement links TRBV29-1 to TRBJ2-7, with 12 nucleotides matching TRBD2. V was pared by 2 bases and J by 6 bases, with 14 bases of the junction left unmatched. Germline V gene data show CDR1 as SQVTM and CDR2 as ANQGSEA. The length of the CDR3 is 17 residues. The CDR3 is CSVESGGTSGRIGEQYF. CDR3 nucleotides: TGCAGCGTTGAATCTGGGGGTACTAGCGGGAGGATCGGCGAGCAGTACTTC.

V is TRBV29-1 and J is TRBJ2-3; D is possibly TRBD1 (6 bases). The germline CDR1 and CDR2 sequences are SQVTM and ANQGSEA. Trimming shortened V by 4 bases and J by 5 bases, and 13 bases separated the two germline ends. There are 13 residues in the CDR3. The DNA for the CDR3 is TGCAGCGTTGTAGTACAGGGAGAAGATACGCAGTATTTT. Its translation is CSVVVQGEDTQYF.

The chain links TRBV27 to TRBJ1-2; a weak D match, TRBD1 (5 bases). The V and J ends lost 2 bases and 3 bases respectively, with 7 bases between them. From germline, CDR1 is MNHEY and CDR2 SMNVEV (reference sequence). This CDR3 has 13 residues. The CDR3 sequence is CASSLQGYYGYTF. CDR3 DNA: TGTGCCAGCAGTTTACAGGGCTACTATGGCTACACCTTC.

The chain links TRBV9 to TRBJ2-1; D uncertain. The germline V gene has CDR1 SGDLS and CDR2 YYNGEE. The ends were cut back, 0 bases at V and 4 bases at J, with 11 bases in the middle. The CDR3 loop spans 15 amino acids. CDR3 in amino acids: CASSVVGDEYNEQFF. DNA for the CDR3: TGTGCCAGCAGCGTAGTAGGAGACGAATACAATGAGCAGTTCTTC.

V gene TRBV30 combines with J gene TRBJ2-5, with 8 nucleotides matching TRBD2. The germline V gene has CDR1 GTSNPN and CDR2 SVGIG (reference sequence). V dropped 5 bases and J dropped 7; count of bases not matched to a gene: 9. The CDR3 length is 13 residues. CDR3 DNA sequence: TGTGCCTGGGAGGCCCTTCGGGGGGGGACCCAGTACTTC. Its protein product is CAWEALRGGTQYF. Filled out from reference TRBV30 and TRBJ2-5, the complete variable domain reads SQTIHQWPATLVQPVGSPLSLECTVEGTSNPNLYWYRQAAGRGLQLLFYSVGIGQISSEVPQNLSASRPQDRQFILSSKKLLLSDSGFYLCAWEALRGGTQYFGPGTRLLVL.

The CDR3 reads CASSLDLAYRGGELFF. CDR3 nucleotides: TGTGCCAGCAGCTTGGATCTAGCGTACCGGGGCGGGGAGCTGTTTTTT. The chain is built from TRBV5-6 and TRBJ2-2; D perhaps matches TRBD2 (6 bases). V was pared by 0 bases and J by 7 bases, with 16 bases between. The germline V gene has CDR1 SGHDT and CDR2 YYEEEE. This CDR3 has 16 amino acids.

This sequence joins TRBV5-1 and TRBJ2-1; 9 bases fit TRBD1. Germline loops: CDR1 SGHRS, CDR2 YFSETQ. This CDR3 contains 16 residues. Trimming removed 3 bases from V and 6 bases from J; junction bases left unmatched: 10. This CDR3 is CASSSTGGIQGNEQFF. The CDR3, as DNA: TGCGCCAGCAGCTCCACAGGGGGCATCCAAGGCAATGAGCAGTTCTTC.

The J gene is TRBJ2-7, the V gene TRBV4-2; 8 positions agree with TRBD2. This CDR3 spans 17 amino acids. Trimming cost V 0 bases and J 1 base; bases outside gene matches: 8. The V gene's germline CDR1 is LGHNA and CDR2 YNFKEQ. Written as DNA, the CDR3 is TGTGCCAGCAGCCAAGAGTCTGGGTTAGCGGGGTCCTACGAGCAGTACTTC. Encoded protein: CASSQESGLAGSYEQYF.

The chain uses TRBV28 and TRBJ1-5, with TRBD1 as a possible D gene (5 bases). Germline V gene data show CDR1 as MDHEN and CDR2 as SYDVKM. This CDR3 is 16 amino acids long. Trimming shortened V by 4 bases and J by 2 bases, and 15 bases separated the two germline ends. The CDR3: CASSSRDWKGNQPQHF. The CDR3 DNA follows: TGTGCCAGCAGTTCCCGGGACTGGAAGGGCAATCAGCCCCAGCATTTT.

V usage is TRBV4-2 and J usage is TRBJ1-1, with D perhaps TRBD1 (5 bases). Germline V CDR1 and CDR2: LGHNA, YNFKEQ. The CDR3 consists of 15 residues. Trimming removed 4 bases at V and 6 bases at J, with 18 bases between. The CDR3 DNA follows: TGTGCCAGCAGCCCGCCAGACTTTGACAGCGCTGAAGCTTTCTTT. Protein: CASSPPDFDSAEAFF.

The rearrangement joins TRBV5-1 to TRBJ2-3; 7 bases are a match to TRBD1. The V gene end was trimmed by 0 bases and the J gene end by 8 bases; junction bases not matched to a gene: 9. The CDR3 runs 15 residues. In germline, CDR1 is SGHRS, CDR2 YFSETQ. This CDR3 reads CASSLETGIVGTQYF. The CDR3 nucleotides read TGCGCCAGCAGCTTGGAGACAGGGATAGTAGGTACGCAGTATTTT.

The rearrangement uses TRBV19 and TRBJ1-2; D possibly corresponds to TRBD1 (5 bases). Trimming pared 9 bases from V and 3 bases from J, leaving 5 bases between. CDR3 length equals 10 residues. Germline lookup yields CDR1 LNHDA and CDR2 SQIVND (reference sequence). In nucleotides, the CDR3 is TGTGCCAGCAGGGACTATGGCTACACCTTC. It is translated as CASRDYGYTF.

The V and J genes are TRBV11-2 and TRBJ2-7; tentative D call: TRBD2 (5 bases). With 6 bases removed from V and 6 bases from J, the gap between germline ends came to 15 bases. Germline CDR1 SGHAT, CDR2 FQNNGV. The CDR3 extends over 13 amino acids. As DNA, the CDR3 is TGTGCCAGCAGTCAAACCCGGGGAACCGAGCAGTACTTC. Its protein is CASSQTRGTEQYF.

This chain connects TRBV15 to TRBJ2-7; TRBD1 might be the D (5 bases). Germline CDR1 reads LNHNV; CDR2 reads YYDKDF (reference sequence). Trimming removed 9 bases at V and 3 bases at J, with 18 bases between. This CDR3 spans 14 amino acids. The CDR3 nucleotides read TGTGCCACTGGGGTCGCGGCAGGGAACTACGAGCAGTACTTC. Encoded protein: CATGVAAGNYEQYF. Full variable domain (missing parts from reference TRBV15 and TRBJ2-7): DAMVIQNPRYQVTQFGKPVTLSCSQTLNHNVMYWYQQKSSQAPKLLFHYYDKDFNNEADTPDNFQSRRPNTSFCFLDIRSPGLGDTAMYLCATGVAAGNYEQYFGPGTRLTVT.

The V gene is TRBV27, the J gene TRBJ2-3, with D possibly being TRBD2 (6 bases). V was cut by 7 bases and J by 6 bases, with 17 bases left in between. The germline gives CDR1 MNHEY, CDR2 SMNVEV (reference sequence). This CDR3 spans 14 amino acids. The CDR3 loop reads CASKPSAEGDTQYF. CDR3 bases: TGTGCCAGCAAACCTTCCGCGGAGGGGGATACGCAGTATTTT.

The chain has TRBV7-2 and TRBJ1-3; 9 nucleotides agree with TRBD1. This CDR3 has 15 residues. Germline trimming cut 5 bases from V and 1 base from J; bases unmatched to any gene: 3. The germline gives CDR1 SGHTA, CDR2 FQGNSA. The CDR3 spells CASSVQGASGNTIYF. Here the CDR3 DNA reads TGTGCCAGCAGCGTACAGGGGGCGTCTGGAAACACCATATATTTT.

This clone was counted once. This chain uses TRBV27 with TRBJ1-1; the match to TRBD1 covers 7 bases. Germline lookup yields CDR1 MNHEY and CDR2 SMNVEV (reference sequence). Losses at the gene ends were 6 bases for V and 1 base for J; bases not matched to a gene: 5. This CDR3 has 14 residues. The CDR3 sequence: CASRDRVRNTEAFF. CDR3 nucleotide sequence: TGTGCCAGCAGAGACAGGGTTAGGAACACTGAAGCTTTCTTT.